The rows below give T cell receptor beta chains drawn from one sample of a study of T-cell reconstitution after alpha-beta-depleted transplantation in children. MiXCR was run by TCRdb on the PCR reads, yielding one entry per CDR3 protein. The top ten hold 7.5% of the sample, which has around 270,000 distinct CDR3 sequences, around a tenth seen once. The material was PBMCs, obtained before TCRalphabeta/CD19-depleted stem cell transplant. These receptors were collected from a boy younger than two with acute myeloid leukemia, due to receive a stem cell transplant. The conserved cysteine and the conserved F or W are not part of the CDR3 here. D genes are given only for firm matches.

TRBJ2-3 13 TRBD2 TRBV7-3 ASSFERGGTDTQY
TRBJ2-5 14 TRBD2 TRBV27 ASSSPSGRAEETQY
TRBJ1-4 12 TRBD1 TRBV7-2 ASSRGQGRQRVF
TRBJ2-7 12 - TRBV12-3/TRBV12-4 ASSFFLPPYEQY
TRBJ2-1 15 TRBD2 TRBV7-8 ASSPRRSGGGYNEQF
TRBJ1-1 11 - TRBV4-2 ASSQEGDTEAF
TRBJ2-4 16 - TRBV15 ATSRDSTGASMGNIQY
TRBJ2-7 12 - TRBV20-1 SARAQRANYEQY
TRBJ2-7 15 - TRBV18 ASSPFYGSVPSYEQY
TRBJ1-6 15 TRBD1 TRBV15 ATSRGNRGSNNSPLH
TRBJ1-1 11 TRBD1 TRBV28 ASSSLRDREAF
TRBJ2-7 12 - TRBV5-5 ASTMGRNSYEQY
TRBJ2-7 14 - TRBV7-9 AISPVRGASSYEQY
TRBJ2-1 13 - TRBV9 ASSVVIGTYNDQF
TRBJ2-3 16 TRBD1 TRBV4-1 ASSQEIRRTGGTDTQY
TRBJ2-7 15 - TRBV3-1 ASSQDLGSVFSYEQY
TRBJ2-1 16 TRBD2 TRBV7-6 ASSRTLAGGGFYNEQF
TRBJ1-2 10 - TRBV7-9 ASSLDRSGYT